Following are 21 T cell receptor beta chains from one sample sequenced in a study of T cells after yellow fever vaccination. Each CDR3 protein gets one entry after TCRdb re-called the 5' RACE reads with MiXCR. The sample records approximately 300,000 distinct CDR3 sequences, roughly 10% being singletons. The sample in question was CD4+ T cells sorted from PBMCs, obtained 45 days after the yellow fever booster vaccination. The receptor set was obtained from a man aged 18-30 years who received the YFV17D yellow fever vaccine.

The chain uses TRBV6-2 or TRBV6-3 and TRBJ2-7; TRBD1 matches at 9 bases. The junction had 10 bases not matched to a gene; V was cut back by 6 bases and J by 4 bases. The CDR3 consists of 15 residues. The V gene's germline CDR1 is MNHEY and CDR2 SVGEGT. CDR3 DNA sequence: TGTGCCAGCAGACCCCCCGGGACAGGGATTTACGAGCAGTACGTC. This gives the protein CASRPPGTGIYEQYV.

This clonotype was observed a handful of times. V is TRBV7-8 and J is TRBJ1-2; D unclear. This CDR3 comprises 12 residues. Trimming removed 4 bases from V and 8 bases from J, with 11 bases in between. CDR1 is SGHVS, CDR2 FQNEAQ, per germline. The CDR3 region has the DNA TGTGCCAGCAGCTCGGACGCGAGAGGCTACACCTTC. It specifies CASSSDARGYTF.

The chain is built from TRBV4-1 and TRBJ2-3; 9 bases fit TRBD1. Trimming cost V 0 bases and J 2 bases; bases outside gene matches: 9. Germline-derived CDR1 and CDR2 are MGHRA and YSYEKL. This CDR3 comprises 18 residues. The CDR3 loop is CASSQEELGQGSTDTQYF. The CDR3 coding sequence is TGCGCCAGCAGCCAAGAAGAGTTGGGACAGGGATCCACAGATACGCAGTATTTT.

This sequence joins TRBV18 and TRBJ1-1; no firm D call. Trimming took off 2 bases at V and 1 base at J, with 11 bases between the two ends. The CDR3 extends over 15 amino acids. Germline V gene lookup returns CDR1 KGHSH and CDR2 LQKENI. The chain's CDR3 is CASSPESSRNTEAFF. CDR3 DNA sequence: TGTGCCAGCTCACCAGAAAGTAGCAGGAACACTGAAGCTTTCTTT.

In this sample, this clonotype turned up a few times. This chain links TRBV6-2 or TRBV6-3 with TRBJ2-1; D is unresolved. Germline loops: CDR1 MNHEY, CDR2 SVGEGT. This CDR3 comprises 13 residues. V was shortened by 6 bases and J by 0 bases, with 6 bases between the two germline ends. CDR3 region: CASRKSSYNEQFF. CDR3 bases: TGTGCCAGCAGGAAGAGCTCCTACAATGAGCAGTTCTTC.

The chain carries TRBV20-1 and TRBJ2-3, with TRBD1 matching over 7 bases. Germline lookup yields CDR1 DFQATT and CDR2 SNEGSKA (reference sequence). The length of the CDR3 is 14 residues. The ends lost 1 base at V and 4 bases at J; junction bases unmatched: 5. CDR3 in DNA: TGCAGTGCTAGAGTGGACAGGTGGGCAGATACGCAGTATTTT. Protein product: CSARVDRWADTQYF.

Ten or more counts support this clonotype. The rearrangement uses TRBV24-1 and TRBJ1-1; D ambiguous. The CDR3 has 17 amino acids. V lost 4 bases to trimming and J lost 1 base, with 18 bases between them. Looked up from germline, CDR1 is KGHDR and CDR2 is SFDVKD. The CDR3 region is CATSDPSGPGRNTEAFF. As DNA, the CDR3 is TGTGCCACCAGTGACCCTAGCGGGCCCGGTAGGAACACTGAAGCTTTCTTT.

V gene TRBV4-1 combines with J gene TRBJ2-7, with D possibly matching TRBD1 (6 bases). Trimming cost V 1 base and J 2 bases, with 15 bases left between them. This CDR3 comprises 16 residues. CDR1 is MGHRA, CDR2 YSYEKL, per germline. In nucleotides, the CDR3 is TGCGCCAGCAGCCAAGGGGGCCTAGGACAGACCTACGAGCAGTACTTC. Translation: CASSQGGLGQTYEQYF.

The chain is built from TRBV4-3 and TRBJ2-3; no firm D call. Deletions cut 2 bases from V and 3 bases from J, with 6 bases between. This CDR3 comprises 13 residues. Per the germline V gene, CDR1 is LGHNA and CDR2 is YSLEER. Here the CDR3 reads CASSQQKTDTQYF. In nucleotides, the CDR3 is TGCGCCAGCAGCCAACAAAAAACAGATACGCAGTATTTT.

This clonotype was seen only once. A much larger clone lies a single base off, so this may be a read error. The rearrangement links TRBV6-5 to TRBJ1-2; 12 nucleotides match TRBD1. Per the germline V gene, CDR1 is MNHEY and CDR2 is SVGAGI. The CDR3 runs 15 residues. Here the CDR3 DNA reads TGTACCAGCATTCAACCCGGGACAGGGGGCGATGGCTACACCTTC. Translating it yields CTSIQPGTGGDGYTF.

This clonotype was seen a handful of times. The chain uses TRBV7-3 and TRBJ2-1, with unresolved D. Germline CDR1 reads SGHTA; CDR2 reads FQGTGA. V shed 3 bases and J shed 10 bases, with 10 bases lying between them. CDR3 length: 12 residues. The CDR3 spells CASSLTQGEQFF. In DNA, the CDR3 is TGTGCCAGCAGCTTGACGCAAGGGGAGCAGTTCTTC.

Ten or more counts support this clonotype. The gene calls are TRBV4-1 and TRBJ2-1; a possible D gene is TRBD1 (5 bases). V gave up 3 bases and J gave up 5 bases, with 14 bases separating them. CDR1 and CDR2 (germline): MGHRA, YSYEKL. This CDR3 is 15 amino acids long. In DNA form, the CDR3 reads TGCGCCAGCAGCCACCCCTTAATCAGGGACAATGAGCAGTTCTTC. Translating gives CASSHPLIRDNEQFF.

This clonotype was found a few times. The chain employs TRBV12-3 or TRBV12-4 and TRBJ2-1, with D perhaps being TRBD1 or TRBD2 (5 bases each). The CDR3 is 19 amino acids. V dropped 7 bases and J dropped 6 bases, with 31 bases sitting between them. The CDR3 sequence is CASTFGIRDRGRSVNEQFF. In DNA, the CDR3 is TGTGCCAGCACCTTCGGGATCCGGGACCGCGGCCGCTCGGTCAATGAGCAGTTCTTC.

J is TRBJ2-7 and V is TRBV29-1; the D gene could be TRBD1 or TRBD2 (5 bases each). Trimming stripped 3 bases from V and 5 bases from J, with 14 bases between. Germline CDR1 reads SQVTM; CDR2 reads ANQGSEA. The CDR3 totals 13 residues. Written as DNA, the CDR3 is TGCAGCGTTGATCCTTGGGACGGTCACGAGCAGTACGTC. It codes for CSVDPWDGHEQYV.

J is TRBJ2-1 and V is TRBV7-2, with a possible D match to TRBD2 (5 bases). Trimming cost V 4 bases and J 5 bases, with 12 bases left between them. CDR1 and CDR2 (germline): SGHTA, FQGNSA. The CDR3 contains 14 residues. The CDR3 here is CASSSYGVHNEQFF. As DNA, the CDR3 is TGTGCCAGCAGCTCCTACGGGGTCCACAATGAGCAGTTCTTC.

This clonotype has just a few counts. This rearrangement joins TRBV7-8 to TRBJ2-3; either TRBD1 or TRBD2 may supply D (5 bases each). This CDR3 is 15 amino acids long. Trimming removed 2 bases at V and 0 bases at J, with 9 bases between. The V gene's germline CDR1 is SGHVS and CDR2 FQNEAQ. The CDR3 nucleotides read TGTGCCAGCAGCTTAAACGGGGCCAGCACAGATACGCAGTATTTT. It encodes CASSLNGASTDTQYF.

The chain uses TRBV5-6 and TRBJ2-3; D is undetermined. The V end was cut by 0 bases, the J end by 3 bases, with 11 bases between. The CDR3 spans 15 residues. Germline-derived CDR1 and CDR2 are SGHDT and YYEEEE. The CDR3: CASSLGELWTDTQYF. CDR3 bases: TGTGCCAGCAGCTTGGGGGAACTCTGGACAGATACGCAGTATTTT.

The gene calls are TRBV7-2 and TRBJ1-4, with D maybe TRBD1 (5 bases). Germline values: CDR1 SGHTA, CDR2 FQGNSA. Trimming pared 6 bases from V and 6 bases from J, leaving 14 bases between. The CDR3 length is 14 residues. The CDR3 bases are TGTGCCAGCAGACCAGACAGCGTCCATGAAAAACTGTTTTTT. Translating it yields CASRPDSVHEKLFF.

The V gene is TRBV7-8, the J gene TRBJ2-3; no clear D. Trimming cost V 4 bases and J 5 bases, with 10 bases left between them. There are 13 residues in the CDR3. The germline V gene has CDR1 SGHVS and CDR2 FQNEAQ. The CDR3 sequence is CASSYGVRDTQYF. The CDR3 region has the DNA TGTGCCAGCAGCTACGGAGTGAGAGATACGCAGTATTTT.

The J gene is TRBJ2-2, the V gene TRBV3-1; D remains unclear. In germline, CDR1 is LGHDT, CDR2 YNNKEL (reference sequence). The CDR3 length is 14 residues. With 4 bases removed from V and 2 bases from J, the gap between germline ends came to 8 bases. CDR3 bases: TGTGCCAGCAGCCCCCAGGTTAACACCGGGGAGCTGTTTTTT. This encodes CASSPQVNTGELFF.

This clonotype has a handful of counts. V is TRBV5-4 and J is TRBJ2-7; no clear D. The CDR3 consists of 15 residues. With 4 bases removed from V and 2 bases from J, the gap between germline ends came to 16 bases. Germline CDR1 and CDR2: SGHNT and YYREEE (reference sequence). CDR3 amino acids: CASSQNGPYPYEQYF. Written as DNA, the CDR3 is TGTGCCAGCAGCCAGAACGGCCCTTACCCCTACGAGCAGTACTTC. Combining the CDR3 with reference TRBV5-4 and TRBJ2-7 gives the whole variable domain ETGVTQSPTHLIKTRGQQVTLRCSSQSGHNTVSWYQQALGQGPQFIFQYYREEENGRGNFPPRFSGLQFPNYSSELNVNALELDDSALYLCASSQNGPYPYEQYFGPGTRLTVT.